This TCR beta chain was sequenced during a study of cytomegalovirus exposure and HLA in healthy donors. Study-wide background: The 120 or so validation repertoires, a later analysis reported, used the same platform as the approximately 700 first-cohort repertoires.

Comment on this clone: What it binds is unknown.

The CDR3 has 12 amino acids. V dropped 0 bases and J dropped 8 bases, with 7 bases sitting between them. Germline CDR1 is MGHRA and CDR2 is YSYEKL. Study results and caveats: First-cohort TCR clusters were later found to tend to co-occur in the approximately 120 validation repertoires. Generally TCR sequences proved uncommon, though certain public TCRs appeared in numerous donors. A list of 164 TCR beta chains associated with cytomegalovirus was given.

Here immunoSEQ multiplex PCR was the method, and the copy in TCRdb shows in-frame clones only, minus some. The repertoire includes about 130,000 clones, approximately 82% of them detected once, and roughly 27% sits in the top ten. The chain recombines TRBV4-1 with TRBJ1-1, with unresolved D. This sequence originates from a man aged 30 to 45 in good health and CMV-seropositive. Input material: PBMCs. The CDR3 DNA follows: TGCGCCAGCAGCCAAGAGATCGGGGAAGCTTTCTTT. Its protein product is CASSQEIGEAFF.